The 32 T cell receptor beta chains listed next were all sequenced from one sample in a study of CD8 T cells in ankylosing spondylitis. TCRdb ran MiXCR on the 5' RACE reads and lists one entry per CDR3 protein. There are about 250,000 distinct CDR3 sequences in the sample; approximately 30% occur only once, and around 4.2% lies in the top ten. The sequencing sample was made of blood, either unsorted or a sorted T cell fraction (not recorded which). The source of these receptors is a male donor with ankylosing spondylitis or in good health (not recorded which).

This clonotype turned up a few times. The CDR3 loop is CATSDLDRGDETQYF. In DNA, the CDR3 is TGTGCCACCAGTGATTTGGACAGGGGGGACGAGACCCAGTACTTC. The chain employs TRBV24-1 and TRBJ2-5; 9 nucleotides agree with TRBD1. Unmatched junction bases numbered 3, after V lost 0 bases and J lost 5 bases. The V gene's germline CDR1 is KGHDR and CDR2 SFDVKD. This CDR3 contains 15 residues.

Only a few counts were recorded for this clonotype. The chain is built from TRBV15 and TRBJ1-2, with D possibly TRBD1 on 6 matching bases. Trimming left V 0 bases short and J 3 bases short, with 14 bases between. The CDR3 sequence is 16 residues long. The germline V gene has CDR1 LNHNV and CDR2 YYDKDF (reference sequence). CDR3 sequence (DNA): TGTGCCACCAGCAGAGATCCCGGGACACTCTACTATGGCTACACCTTC. It translates to CATSRDPGTLYYGYTF.

The chain carries TRBV6-4 and TRBJ2-7; D not resolved. The CDR3 covers 13 residues. The V gene lost 2 bases and the J gene lost 4 bases, with 9 bases spanning the gap. Germline-derived CDR1 and CDR2 are MRHNA and SNTAGT. For the CDR3, the DNA is TGTGCCAGCAGTGACGGGCAGAAATACGAGCAGTACTTC. Its translation: CASSDGQKYEQYF.

The rearrangement links TRBV20-1 to TRBJ2-2; D may be TRBD1 (6 bases). V shed 8 bases and J shed 1 base, with 14 bases lying between them. CDR3 length equals 14 residues. Germline values: CDR1 DFQATT, CDR2 SNEGSKA (reference sequence). The CDR3 region is CSTPGHQNTGELFF. DNA for the CDR3: TGCAGTACGCCGGGACACCAGAACACCGGGGAGCTGTTTTTT.

The J gene is TRBJ1-1, the V gene TRBV20-1; D not certain. The germline V gene encodes CDR1 DFQATT and CDR2 SNEGSKA (reference sequence). The V gene lost 3 bases and the J gene lost 0 bases, with 8 bases spanning the gap. CDR3 length: 13 residues. The CDR3 sequence: CSASPPMNTEAFF. CDR3 DNA sequence: TGCAGTGCTAGTCCACCCATGAACACTGAAGCTTTCTTT.

V and J are TRBV10-3 and TRBJ1-1, with a weak D call TRBD1 (6 bases). V was cut by 3 bases and J by 6 bases, with 20 bases left in between. CDR1 ENHRY and CDR2 SYGVKD come from the germline V gene. This CDR3 has 16 amino acids. CDR3 protein: CAISDWGRGGKAEAFF. The CDR3, as DNA: TGTGCCATCAGTGATTGGGGGCGTGGAGGGAAGGCTGAAGCTTTCTTT.

V gene TRBV7-9 combines with J gene TRBJ2-1, with 7 bases that match TRBD1. This CDR3 comprises 16 residues. The J segment lost 5 bases and the V segment lost 0 bases, leaving 7 bases of the junction unmatched. CDR1 is SEHNR, CDR2 FQNEAQ, per germline (reference sequence). The CDR3: CASSLAGTVRDNEQFF. CDR3 nucleotides: TGTGCCAGCAGCTTAGCTGGGACAGTGAGGGACAATGAGCAGTTCTTC.

This clonotype was seen only a few times. In DNA, the CDR3 is TGTGCCAGCAGTGAATTGGAGGGCACAGGGTTCGATGGCTACACCTTC. This sequence encodes CASSELEGTGFDGYTF. The chain employs TRBV25-1 and TRBJ1-2; a possible D gene is TRBD1 (6 bases). V dropped 1 base and J dropped 6 bases, with 18 bases sitting between them. This CDR3 spans 16 amino acids. Germline V lookup: CDR1 MGHDK, CDR2 SYGVNS.

The DNA for the CDR3 is TGTGCCAGCAGCAGCGGGGGCAGGGAGATGGGACCCCCCTACGAGCAGTACTTC. Residues: CASSSGGREMGPPYEQYF. The chain links TRBV5-6 to TRBJ2-7; 8 nucleotides agree with TRBD2. Trimming cost V 4 bases and J 2 bases; bases outside gene matches: 17. The CDR3 spans 18 residues. Germline V CDR1 and CDR2: SGHDT, YYEEEE.

This clonotype was seen more than once but under ten times. The V gene is TRBV12-3 or TRBV12-4, the J gene TRBJ1-5; the D gene is possibly TRBD1 (6 bases). CDR3 length equals 15 residues. V shed 5 bases and J shed 2 bases, with 13 bases lying between them. CDR3 nucleotides: TGTGCCAGCAGTCCCTACAGGGAGGGCAATCAGCCCCAGCATTTT. It translates to CASSPYREGNQPQHF.

The chain links TRBV7-2 to TRBJ2-5; D may correspond to TRBD1 or TRBD2 (5 bases each). The CDR3 is made up of 16 amino acids. Germline-derived CDR1 and CDR2 are SGHTA and FQGNSA. Trimming left V 1 base short and J 4 bases short, with 16 bases between. CDR3 in amino acids: CASSLEGADSGETQYF. The CDR3 DNA reads as TGTGCCAGCAGCTTAGAAGGAGCCGACAGCGGAGAGACCCAGTACTTC. Combining the CDR3 with reference TRBV7-2 and TRBJ2-5 gives the whole variable domain GAGVSQSPSNKVTEKGKDVELRCDPISGHTALYWYRQSLGQGLEFLIYFQGNSAPDKSGLPSDRFSAERTGGSVSTLTIQRTQQEDSAVYLCASSLEGADSGETQYFGPGTRLLVL.

The chain combines TRBV12-3 or TRBV12-4 with TRBJ2-1; D may correspond to TRBD1 or TRBD2 (5 bases each). The CDR3 extends over 14 amino acids. Between the trimmed V and J ends, which lost 5 bases and 10 bases, there was a span of 18 bases. The CDR3 here is CASSPALRGEEQFF. CDR3 coding DNA: TGTGCCAGCAGTCCCGCCCTTAGGGGAGAAGAGCAGTTCTTC.

This clonotype was counted only a few times. The chain uses TRBV12-3 or TRBV12-4 and TRBJ2-5, with D unresolved. The CDR3 runs 16 residues. Trimming left V 5 bases short and J 2 bases short, with 18 bases between. The CDR3 sequence: CASSQARSFAQETQYF. CDR3 coding DNA: TGTGCCAGCAGTCAGGCCAGGAGTTTTGCACAAGAGACCCAGTACTTC.

This clonotype was counted a few times. The V call is TRBV6-1, the J call TRBJ1-2, with 7 nucleotides matching TRBD1. The CDR3 extends over 14 amino acids. Germline loops: CDR1 MNHNS, CDR2 SASEGT. Losses at the gene ends were 6 bases for V and 6 bases for J; bases not matched to a gene: 10. In nucleotides, the CDR3 is TGTGCCAGCAGACCTCGACAGGGTATACATGGCTACACCTTC. It codes for CASRPRQGIHGYTF.

The CDR3 protein is CATSRELRAQETQYF. For the CDR3, the DNA is TGTGCCACCAGCAGAGAGTTACGGGCCCAAGAGACCCAGTACTTC. The J gene is TRBJ2-5, the V gene TRBV15; no definite D call. The germline gives CDR1 LNHNV, CDR2 YYDKDF (reference sequence). This CDR3 comprises 15 residues. The V end was cut by 0 bases, the J end by 1 base, with 9 bases between. The entire variable domain, with the rest obtained from reference TRBV15 and TRBJ2-5, is as follows: DAMVIQNPRYQVTQFGKPVTLSCSQTLNHNVMYWYQQKSSQAPKLLFHYYDKDFNNEADTPDNFQSRRPNTSFCFLDIRSPGLGDTAMYLCATSRELRAQETQYFGPGTRLLVL.

The gene calls are TRBV20-1 and TRBJ1-5, with TRBD1 as a possible D gene (5 bases). CDR1 is DFQATT, CDR2 SNEGSKA, per germline (reference sequence). CDR3 size: 13 residues. V was trimmed by 3 bases and J by 7 bases, leaving 13 bases between them. The CDR3 DNA follows: TGCAGTGCTAGTCCGCAGGGTTTACAGCCCCAGCATTTT. Protein sequence: CSASPQGLQPQHF.

This clonotype was counted a few times. CDR3: CASYEGGWGGYTF. CDR3 bases: TGTGCCAGTTACGAAGGTGGATGGGGTGGCTACACCTTC. This chain joins TRBV12-3 or TRBV12-4 and TRBJ1-2; D ambiguous. CDR3 length equals 13 residues. Trimming removed 9 bases from V and 7 bases from J, with 18 bases in between.

The chain uses TRBV20-1 and TRBJ2-7; no clear D gene. The germline CDR1 and CDR2 sequences are DFQATT and SNEGSKA (reference sequence). This CDR3 region has 15 residues. Between the trimmed V and J ends, which lost 1 base and 3 bases, there was a span of 16 bases. CDR3 loop: CSARGRLNGGYEQYF. As DNA, the CDR3 is TGCAGTGCTAGAGGTCGTTTGAACGGCGGCTACGAGCAGTACTTC.

The table lists this clonotype with a count of one. This chain uses TRBV20-1 with TRBJ2-1; 7 bases are shared with TRBD1. CDR1 is DFQATT, CDR2 SNEGSKA, per germline (reference sequence). The CDR3 sequence is 14 residues long. Trimming cost V 5 bases and J 8 bases; bases outside gene matches: 12. The CDR3 loop reads CSAAPGTVLDEQFF. The CDR3, as DNA: TGCAGTGCTGCCCCCGGGACAGTTCTAGATGAGCAGTTCTTC.

The gene calls are TRBV7-2 and TRBJ2-5, with 8 bases matching TRBD1. Looked up from germline, CDR1 is SGHTA and CDR2 is FQGNSA. CDR3 length: 15 residues. After removal of 5 bases from V and 5 bases from J, the junction contained 10 bases not matched to a gene. The CDR3 DNA sequence: TGTGCCAGCAGCCCAGAACTCCACAGGGGGGAGACCCAGTACTTC. Translation gives CASSPELHRGETQYF. The full variable domain, with the rest looked up from reference TRBV7-2 and TRBJ2-5, is GAGVSQSPSNKVTEKGKDVELRCDPISGHTALYWYRQSLGQGLEFLIYFQGNSAPDKSGLPSDRFSAERTGGSVSTLTIQRTQQEDSAVYLCASSPELHRGETQYFGPGTRLLVL.

The chain uses TRBV20-1 and TRBJ2-3; perhaps D is TRBD1 or TRBD2 (5 bases each). The CDR3 runs 11 residues. Trimming took off 5 bases at V and 8 bases at J, with 11 bases between the two ends. The germline gives CDR1 DFQATT, CDR2 SNEGSKA (reference sequence). CDR3 protein: CSAQRDPTQYF. The DNA of the CDR3 is TGCAGTGCTCAAAGGGACCCTACGCAGTATTTT.

This clonotype was found a few times. This rearrangement joins TRBV4-1 to TRBJ1-1; D is unclear. V gave up 4 bases and J gave up 1 base, with 16 bases separating them. The CDR3 is 16 residues long. CDR1 and CDR2 (germline): MGHRA, YSYEKL. The CDR3 DNA reads TGCGCCAGCAGCCGGATCTTATCAAAGGGGAACACTGAAGCTTTCTTT. This codes for CASSRILSKGNTEAFF.

This clonotype was counted only a few times. Its ends do not fully match the called genes, so a read error is possible. The rearrangement uses TRBV12-3 or TRBV12-4 and TRBJ2-1; weak D call: TRBD2 (6 bases). This CDR3 has 12 amino acids. The CDR3 nucleotides read TGTGCCAGCAGCACGTACCGGGACTTTTTGATCTTC. Translating gives CASSTYRDFLIF.

CDR3 coding DNA: TGCAGTGCCGACGGGACTAGCGGAACCTACGAGCAGTACTTC. Its translation is CSADGTSGTYEQYF. The chain carries TRBV20-1 and TRBJ2-7; TRBD2 agrees at 11 bases. The CDR3 runs to 14 residues. The V segment lost 6 bases and the J segment 2 bases; nucleotides outside the gene matches: 6. Germline CDR1 is DFQATT and CDR2 is SNEGSKA (reference sequence).

The sample holds a few counts of this clonotype. The chain recombines TRBV9 with TRBJ2-5; 9 bases fit TRBD2. CDR1 and CDR2 from the germline V gene are SGDLS and YYNGEE. The CDR3 length is 16 residues. V shed 0 bases and J 5 bases; nucleotides not matched to a gene: 8. CDR3 region: CASSVDLSGGGETQYF. The CDR3 region has the DNA TGTGCCAGCAGCGTAGACCTTAGCGGGGGCGGTGAGACCCAGTACTTC.

CDR3 coding DNA: TGCGCCAGCGGCAGACAGGAGCAATCTATGAACACTGAAGCTTTCTTT. It translates to CASGRQEQSMNTEAFF. The rearrangement uses TRBV5-1 and TRBJ1-1; weak D call: TRBD1 (6 bases). Trimming cost V 7 bases and J 0 bases, with 19 bases left between them. CDR1 and CDR2 (germline): SGHRS, YFSETQ. The CDR3 contains 16 residues.

The V gene is TRBV28, the J gene TRBJ2-1; D might be TRBD1 (6 bases). The CDR3 loop spans 13 amino acids. V was shortened by 5 bases and J by 9 bases, with 14 bases between the two germline ends. The germline V gene encodes CDR1 MDHEN and CDR2 SYDVKM. CDR3 coding DNA: TGTGCCAGCAGTACCCACAGGGTCCTTGAGCAGTTCTTC. This encodes CASSTHRVLEQFF.

This clonotype has more than one count but fewer than ten. The chain uses TRBV10-2 and TRBJ2-1; a possible D gene is TRBD2 (7 bases). Trimming removed 6 bases from V and 4 bases from J, with 16 bases in between. CDR3 length: 15 residues. Germline values: CDR1 WSHSY, CDR2 SAAADI. The CDR3 coding sequence is TGCGCCAGCAGGAGTGGGGGGGGCCCTTACAATGAGCAGTTCTTC. Protein product: CASRSGGGPYNEQFF.

Here the CDR3 reads CASMQGIPNEQFF. CDR3 sequence (DNA): TGTGCCAGCATGCAGGGAATCCCCAATGAGCAGTTCTTC. J is TRBJ2-1 and V is TRBV5-6; D is possibly TRBD1 (5 bases). Germline CDR1 and CDR2: SGHDT and YYEEEE. Trimming took off 6 bases at V and 6 bases at J, with 13 bases between the two ends. The CDR3 is 13 residues long.

This clonotype has a count of ten or more. V gene TRBV6-5 combines with J gene TRBJ2-7, with unresolved D. From germline, CDR1 is MNHEY and CDR2 SVGAGI. Trimming shortened V by 4 bases and J by 0 bases, and 16 bases separated the two germline ends. There are 16 residues in the CDR3. This CDR3 reads CASSSLTDFSSYEQYF. Written as DNA, the CDR3 is TGTGCCAGCAGTTCCCTGACGGATTTTAGCTCCTACGAGCAGTACTTC.

In its sample, this clonotype was seen a few times. The chain couples TRBV20-1 to TRBJ1-3; possible D gene TRBD1, 5 bases. CDR3 length: 13 amino acids. From germline, CDR1 is DFQATT and CDR2 SNEGSKA (reference sequence). The germline V and J ends were trimmed by 6 bases and 3 bases, with 12 bases remaining between them. CDR3 amino acids: CSAPSDIGNTIYF. CDR3 coding DNA: TGCAGTGCGCCCTCGGACATTGGAAACACCATATATTTT.

In this sample, this clonotype turned up a few times. This sequence joins TRBV12-3 or TRBV12-4 and TRBJ2-7; unclear D gene. Trimming cost V 3 bases and J 5 bases, with 14 bases left between them. The CDR3 spans 14 residues. The chain's CDR3 is CASSFGPSVDEQYF. The CDR3 region has the DNA TGTGCCAGCAGTTTTGGGCCTTCGGTCGACGAGCAGTACTTC.